The 28 T cell receptor beta chains reported below all come from one sample, sequenced in a study of beta chain features in type 1 diabetes. TCRB transcripts that were expressed got sequenced, as all of the isolated RNA had been reverse transcribed. Sequencing was performed with immunoSEQ multiplex PCR; in TCRdb, only in-frame clones are kept and a portion is missing. The sample lists a few hundred thousand clones; less than 15% were seen once. Input material: naive CD4+ T cells from blood. The receptors stem from a woman between 18 and 29 years old in good health.

This clone turned up a few times. The V and J genes are TRBV7-2 and TRBJ2-3, with a weak D call TRBD2 (5 bases). Germline CDR1 and CDR2: SGHTA and FQGNSA. The CDR3 contains 14 residues. The ends were cut back, 5 bases at V and 3 bases at J, with 12 bases in the middle. The CDR3 loop reads CASSPRRTTDTQYF. The CDR3 bases are TGTGCCAGCAGCCCCCGACGGACTACAGATACGCAGTATTTT.

This clone appeared once. The V and J genes are TRBV2 and TRBJ2-3; 10 nucleotides agree with TRBD2. CDR1 is SNHLY and CDR2 is FYNNEI in the germline V gene. The ends lost 9 bases at V and 4 bases at J; junction bases unmatched: 4. This CDR3 is 13 amino acids long. CDR3 loop: CASTGLASDTQYF. The CDR3 DNA sequence: TGTGCCAGTACGGGACTAGCGTCAGATACGCAGTATTTT. The full variable domain, in which reference TRBV2 and TRBJ2-3 provide the parts outside the CDR3, is EPEVTQTPSHQVTQMGQEVILRCVPISNHLYFYWYRQILGQKVEFLVSFYNNEISEKSEIFDDQFSVERPDGSNFTLKIRSTKLEDSAMYFCASTGLASDTQYFGPGTRLTVL.

This clone has only a few counts. The chain has TRBV14 and TRBJ2-1; tentatively, D is TRBD2 (6 bases). V lost 6 bases to trimming and J lost 4 bases, with 13 bases between them. Germline assignment: CDR1 SGHDN and CDR2 FVKESK. CDR3 length: 14 residues. The CDR3 here is CASSLGGSYNEQFF. The CDR3 DNA reads TGTGCCAGCAGTTTAGGAGGGTCATACAATGAGCAGTTCTTC.

J is TRBJ2-2 and V is TRBV7-6; 7 bases fit TRBD1. V shed 8 bases, J shed 2 bases, and the junction held 20 bases outside the gene matches. CDR1 and CDR2 (germline): SGHVS, FNYEAQ. This CDR3 is built from 19 residues. The CDR3 is CASGGPPWGQGVNTGELFF. The CDR3, as DNA: TGTGCCAGCGGAGGCCCCCCCTGGGGGCAGGGGGTCAACACCGGGGAGCTGTTTTTT.

Notes on this clone: One junction end disagrees with the germline gene, perhaps due to a read error. The chain carries TRBV29-1 and TRBJ2-5; possibly TRBD1 for D (6 bases). CDR3 size: 11 residues. Looked up from germline, CDR1 is SQVTM and CDR2 is ANQGSEA. CDR3 region: CSGERGETQYF. In nucleotides, the CDR3 is TGCAGCGGTGAAAGGGGGGAGACCCAGTACTTC.

This sequence joins TRBV2 and TRBJ1-2; no definite D call. V was pared by 7 bases and J by 3 bases, with 18 bases between. CDR1 and CDR2 (germline): SNHLY, FYNNEI. CDR3 length equals 15 residues. CDR3 nucleotides: TGTGCCAGCACCGCCCCCCGGGGTAGAGACTATGGCTACACCTTC. Translation gives CASTAPRGRDYGYTF.

This clone turned up a few times. This chain links TRBV30 with TRBJ2-5, with D perhaps matching TRBD2 (6 bases). Per the germline V gene, CDR1 is GTSNPN and CDR2 is SVGIG (reference sequence). The CDR3 covers 13 residues. The ends were cut back, 2 bases at V and 7 bases at J, with 14 bases in the middle. CDR3 sequence (DNA): TGTGCCTGGAGTTCCCGGGAGTGGGGGACCCAGTACTTC. Translation: CAWSSREWGTQYF.

This chain connects TRBV11-2 to TRBJ2-3; a possible D gene is TRBD2 (6 bases). This CDR3 comprises 15 residues. The V gene lost 2 bases and the J gene lost 3 bases, with 12 bases spanning the gap. Looked up from germline, CDR1 is SGHAT and CDR2 is FQNNGV. CDR3 region: CASSLLVGGTDTQYF. The CDR3 bases are TGTGCCAGCAGCTTACTGGTGGGAGGTACAGATACGCAGTATTTT.

The gene calls are TRBV19 and TRBJ2-1; 15 positions match TRBD2. The length of the CDR3 is 17 residues. Per germline, CDR1 LNHDA and CDR2 SQIVND (reference sequence). V shed 1 base, J shed 2 bases, and the junction held 0 bases outside the gene matches. The DNA of the CDR3 is TGTGCCAGTAGTATAGGGACTAGCGGGAGGGCCTACAATGAGCAGTTCTTC. This encodes CASSIGTSGRAYNEQFF.

This clone was seen more than once but under ten times. The chain has TRBV4-3 and TRBJ1-5; D perhaps matches TRBD1 (6 bases). CDR3 length: 16 residues. CDR1 and CDR2 (germline): LGHNA, YSLEER. The V end lost 0 bases, the J end lost 6 bases, and 15 bases lay between the germline ends. This CDR3 reads CASSQDVTGMVQPQHF. CDR3 nucleotide sequence: TGCGCCAGCAGCCAAGATGTAACAGGGATGGTTCAGCCCCAGCATTTT.

This chain links TRBV5-1 with TRBJ2-5, with 8 bases aligning to TRBD2. The V gene's germline CDR1 is SGHRS and CDR2 YFSETQ. The length of the CDR3 is 17 residues. V lost 4 bases, J lost 1 base, and 12 bases stayed unmatched. The CDR3 coding sequence is TGCGCCAGCAGCCGCGGTCACGGCGGGAGGACCCAAGAGACCCAGTACTTC. Its protein is CASSRGHGGRTQETQYF.

The chain combines TRBV7-8 with TRBJ2-5, with a possible D match to TRBD2 (6 bases). Germline loops: CDR1 SGHVS, CDR2 FQNEAQ. The V end was cut by 5 bases, the J end by 4 bases, with 11 bases between. The CDR3 runs to 13 residues. CDR3 protein: CASSGGLIETQYF. The CDR3 region has the DNA TGTGCCAGCAGCGGTGGACTAATAGAGACCCAGTACTTC.

This clone was seen only a few times. This chain uses TRBV7-9 with TRBJ2-3; 7 positions match TRBD2. Germline loops: CDR1 SEHNR, CDR2 FQNEAQ (reference sequence). CDR3 length equals 14 residues. The V segment lost 5 bases and the J segment 0 bases; nucleotides outside the gene matches: 2. CDR3 coding DNA: TGTGCCAGCAGCCGGGACTACAGCACAGATACGCAGTATTTT. Encoded protein: CASSRDYSTDTQYF.

This clone was counted only a few times. J is TRBJ1-2 and V is TRBV4-2; a weak D match, TRBD1 (5 bases). From germline, CDR1 is LGHNA and CDR2 YNFKEQ. CDR3 length: 14 amino acids. Trimming cost V 0 bases and J 7 bases, with 12 bases left between them. CDR3 DNA: TGTGCCAGCAGCCAAGACGGGGGGGTCGGTGGCTACACCTTC. Protein: CASSQDGGVGGYTF.

V and J are TRBV11-2 and TRBJ2-5, with TRBD2 identical over 13 bases. Germline V gives CDR1 SGHAT, CDR2 FQNNGV. With 5 bases clipped from V and 5 bases from J, the junction kept 17 bases outside the gene matches. The CDR3 runs to 19 residues. The CDR3 DNA sequence: TGTGCCAGCAGCGTTACTAGCGGGAGGGCCGTTTGGGGTGTGGAGACCCAGTACTTC. As protein: CASSVTSGRAVWGVETQYF.

The chain recombines TRBV28 with TRBJ2-2, with 7 bases matching TRBD1. Germline V gene lookup returns CDR1 MDHEN and CDR2 SYDVKM. After removal of 8 bases from V and 0 bases from J, the junction contained 6 bases not matched to a gene. The CDR3 consists of 15 residues. CDR3 sequence: CASRAGQANTGELFF. The CDR3 coding sequence is TGTGCCAGCCGTGCCGGACAGGCGAACACCGGGGAGCTGTTTTTT.

This clone was seen a handful of times. The chain has TRBV14 and TRBJ2-1; 10 bases agree with TRBD1. CDR1 and CDR2 from the germline V gene are SGHDN and FVKESK. With V trimmed by 3 bases and J by 5 bases, 10 bases remained unmatched. The CDR3 sequence is 17 residues long. Here the CDR3 DNA reads TGTGCCAGCAGCCACTGGGACAGGGGAGGTGTGGACAATGAGCAGTTCTTC. Translation gives CASSHWDRGGVDNEQFF.

The chain carries TRBV7-2 and TRBJ1-2, with 10 bases lining up with TRBD1. Germline V lookup: CDR1 SGHTA, CDR2 FQGNSA. J was trimmed by 8 bases and V by 2 bases; bases with no gene match: 5. The CDR3 sequence is 14 residues long. The CDR3 region is CASSLRQGAEGYTF. In nucleotides, the CDR3 is TGTGCCAGCAGCTTAAGACAGGGGGCTGAGGGCTACACCTTC.

The rearrangement links TRBV28 to TRBJ2-7; no clear D gene. Trimming pared 6 bases from V and 1 base from J, leaving 13 bases between. Germline-derived CDR1 and CDR2 are MDHEN and SYDVKM. This CDR3 has 14 residues. CDR3 coding DNA: TGTGCCAGCAGCTTACCACCCGGGTCCTACGAGCAGTACTTC. This translates into CASSLPPGSYEQYF.

This clone occurred a few times. The junction and the germline gene differ at one end; a read error may be behind it. This chain links TRBV30 with TRBJ1-5; maybe TRBD1 (6 bases). From germline, CDR1 is GTSNPN and CDR2 SVGIG (reference sequence). CDR3 size: 13 residues. The CDR3 DNA is TGTGCCTGGGCACAGGGAAGCATTCAGCCCCAGCATTTT. Encoded protein: CAWAQGSIQPQHF. The complete variable domain, with remaining parts taken from reference TRBV30 and TRBJ1-5, reads SQTIHQWPATLVQPVGSPLSLECTVEGTSNPNLYWYRQAAGRGLQLLFYSVGIGQISSEVPQNLSASRPQDRQFILSSKKLLLSDSGFYLCAWAQGSIQPQHFGDGTRLSIL.

This clone showed up just a few times. The chain's CDR3 is CASRGQLAGNEQFF. CDR3 coding DNA: TGCGCCAGCAGAGGGCAACTAGCGGGTAATGAGCAGTTCTTC. The chain recombines TRBV5-1 with TRBJ2-1; 9 bases are a match to TRBD2. The CDR3 runs to 14 residues. V gave up 5 bases and J gave up 7 bases; unmatched junction bases: 7. Germline values: CDR1 SGHRS, CDR2 YFSETQ.

The table lists this clone with a few counts. This chain joins TRBV28 and TRBJ2-7, with D possibly being TRBD2 (5 bases). V dropped 6 bases and J dropped 7 bases, with 13 bases sitting between them. Germline CDR1 is MDHEN and CDR2 is SYDVKM. This CDR3 contains 12 residues. CDR3 loop: CASSDSVGEQYF. CDR3 bases: TGTGCCAGCAGCGATAGCGTTGGAGAGCAGTACTTC.

This clone appeared a few times. The chain couples TRBV30 to TRBJ2-1, with 9 bases aligning to TRBD2. The germline gives CDR1 GTSNPN, CDR2 SVGIG (reference sequence). V gave up 4 bases and J gave up 8 bases; unmatched junction bases: 15. The CDR3 contains 16 residues. The CDR3 bases are TGTGCCTGGACCCCCTTCGGGCGGGAGGGTTCCGATGAGCAGTTCTTC. Protein sequence: CAWTPFGREGSDEQFF.

This chain links TRBV4-2 with TRBJ2-2; D is uncertain. The CDR3 is 15 amino acids. The germline V gene has CDR1 LGHNA and CDR2 YNFKEQ. V was pared by 6 bases and J by 0 bases, with 11 bases between. The CDR3 region has the DNA TGTGCCAGCAGACTGAACCCTACGAACACCGGGGAGCTGTTTTTT. Protein product: CASRLNPTNTGELFF.

The chain has TRBV21-1 and TRBJ2-3; the DNA was not used to check the table's D call, TRBD1. TRBV21-1 is a recognized pseudogene. The CDR3 extends over 13 amino acids. The CDR3 sequence: CASRTGGTDTQYF. The CDR3 bases are TGTGCCAGCCGGACAGGGGGCACAGATACGCAGTATTTT.

The V gene is TRBV18, the J gene TRBJ1-2; TRBD1 matches 7 bases. Germline CDR1 and CDR2: KGHSH and LQKENI. The CDR3 loop spans 14 amino acids. With V trimmed by 5 bases and J by 8 bases, 11 bases remained unmatched. The CDR3 spells CASSAGQTFAGYTF. CDR3 DNA sequence: TGTGCCAGCTCAGCGGGACAGACATTCGCCGGCTACACCTTC. The full variable domain, in which reference TRBV18 and TRBJ1-2 provide the parts outside the CDR3, is NAGVMQNPRHLVRRRGQEARLRCSPMKGHSHVYWYRQLPEEGLKFMVYLQKENIIDESGMPKERFSAEFPKEGPSILRIQQVVRGDSAAYFCASSAGQTFAGYTFGSGTRLTVV.

V usage is TRBV6-5 and J usage is TRBJ1-3; 7 bases align to TRBD1. Looked up from germline, CDR1 is MNHEY and CDR2 is SVGAGI. The ends lost 6 bases at V and 6 bases at J; junction bases unmatched: 8. The CDR3 is 14 amino acids. Here the CDR3 DNA reads TGTGCCAGCAGAAGACAGGGACGGGCAAACACCATATATTTT. It codes for CASRRQGRANTIYF.

This clone came up a few times. V usage is TRBV6-5 and J usage is TRBJ2-3; 9 bases fit TRBD1. V dropped 5 bases and J dropped 4; count of bases not matched to a gene: 7. CDR1 is MNHEY and CDR2 is SVGAGI in the germline V gene. The CDR3 totals 15 residues. The CDR3 bases are TGTGCCAGCAGTCAGGGACAGGGACGGTCAGATACGCAGTATTTT. Its translation is CASSQGQGRSDTQYF.